The 32 T cell receptor beta chains below come from one sample, sequenced in a study of blood T cell repertoires in COVID-19. TCRdb keeps only in-frame clones here, not all; method: immunoSEQ multiplex PCR. The sample shows roughly 88,000 clones, 85% to 95% of them seen only once. Sequenced input: peripheral blood. All receptors come from a woman between 50 and 59 years old in a cohort sampled during active COVID-19.

This rearrangement joins TRBV2 to TRBJ2-5, with 7 bases lining up with TRBD2. The germline V gene encodes CDR1 SNHLY and CDR2 FYNNEI. The CDR3 covers 15 residues. J was trimmed by 2 bases and V by 5 bases; bases with no gene match: 8. CDR3: CASSRGGGPQETQYF. CDR3 nucleotide sequence: TGTGCCAGCAGTCGGGGCGGGGGACCTCAAGAGACCCAGTACTTC.

This clone was picked up one time. The V gene is TRBV6-1, the J gene TRBJ2-3; maybe TRBD1 (5 bases). Per the germline V gene, CDR1 is MNHNS and CDR2 is SASEGT. This CDR3 has 16 amino acids. Trimming took off 0 bases at V and 1 base at J, with 11 bases between the two ends. The CDR3 loop reads CASSEARWGGTDTQYF. In DNA, the CDR3 is TGTGCCAGCAGTGAAGCAAGGTGGGGCGGCACAGATACGCAGTATTTT.

This chain uses TRBV29-1 with TRBJ1-1, with 7 bases aligning to TRBD1. The CDR3 runs to 11 residues. V dropped 5 bases and J dropped 10; count of bases not matched to a gene: 7. Germline V gives CDR1 SQVTM, CDR2 ANQGSEA. The CDR3 is CSVRPGGTAFF. The CDR3 DNA follows: TGCAGCGTTCGCCCAGGGGGGACAGCTTTCTTT.

The chain links TRBV6-5 to TRBJ1-6; possible D gene TRBD1, 6 bases. The V gene's germline CDR1 is MNHEY and CDR2 SVGAGI. This CDR3 spans 15 amino acids. V was cut by 6 bases and J by 4 bases, with 13 bases left in between. This CDR3 reads CASSLTGRYNSPLHF. The CDR3 region has the DNA TGTGCCAGCAGCCTGACAGGCCGGTATAATTCACCCCTCCACTTT.

The chain couples TRBV5-1 to TRBJ1-2; D not certain. The CDR3 is made up of 16 amino acids. Trimming cost V 0 bases and J 8 bases, with 20 bases left between them. The germline V gene has CDR1 SGHRS and CDR2 YFSETQ. CDR3 loop: CASSLGRFLTLRGYTF. CDR3 coding DNA: TGCGCCAGCAGCTTGGGACGGTTTCTAACTTTGCGGGGCTACACCTTC.

V usage is TRBV28 and J usage is TRBJ1-5; D is perhaps TRBD1 (6 bases). Germline loops: CDR1 MDHEN, CDR2 SYDVKM. V was trimmed by 5 bases and J by 0 bases, leaving 11 bases between them. The CDR3 has 15 amino acids. DNA of the CDR3: TGTGCCAGCAGTGTCAGGGGATCTAGCAATCAGCCCCAGCATTTT. This encodes CASSVRGSSNQPQHF.

This chain connects TRBV6-1 to TRBJ1-2; D is perhaps TRBD1 (5 bases). CDR1 is MNHNS, CDR2 SASEGT, per germline. The CDR3 extends over 13 amino acids. The germline V and J ends were trimmed by 3 bases and 8 bases, with 13 bases remaining between them. The CDR3 is CASSDAGQWGYTF. The CDR3, as DNA: TGTGCCAGCAGTGACGCTGGACAATGGGGCTACACCTTC.

The sample holds one count of this clone. This chain connects TRBV18 to TRBJ2-7; the D is unclear. CDR3 length: 13 amino acids. Germline V gives CDR1 KGHSH, CDR2 LQKENI. Deletions cut 1 base from V and 5 bases from J, with 9 bases between. The CDR3 coding sequence is TGTGCCAGCTCACCACTAGAGCGCCACGAGCAGTACTTC. Protein sequence: CASSPLERHEQYF.

The chain is built from TRBV7-9 and TRBJ1-1; no firm D call. The CDR3 has 13 amino acids. Trimming removed 6 bases from V and 2 bases from J, with 10 bases in between. The germline V gene has CDR1 SEHNR and CDR2 FQNEAQ (reference sequence). This CDR3 reads CASRLVINTEAFF. CDR3 DNA sequence: TGTGCCAGCAGACTAGTAATTAACACTGAAGCTTTCTTT.

J is TRBJ2-1 and V is TRBV5-4, with a possible D match to TRBD2 (6 bases). The length of the CDR3 is 15 residues. The germline V and J ends were trimmed by 2 bases and 4 bases, with 13 bases remaining between them. In germline, CDR1 is SGHNT, CDR2 YYREEE (reference sequence). The DNA for the CDR3 is TGTGCCAGCAGCTTTGCGGGAAGGCAGTACAATGAGCAGTTCTTC. This codes for CASSFAGRQYNEQFF. The whole variable domain, filled in from reference TRBV5-4 and TRBJ2-1, reads ETGVTQSPTHLIKTRGQQVTLRCSSQSGHNTVSWYQQALGQGPQFIFQYYREEENGRGNFPPRFSGLQFPNYSSELNVNALELDDSALYLCASSFAGRQYNEQFFGPGTRLTVL.

This clone was recorded once. The chain is built from TRBV19 and TRBJ2-1; 14 bases align to TRBD2. J gave up 8 bases and V 10 bases, and 4 bases lay outside the gene matches. This CDR3 spans 13 amino acids. Germline CDR1 reads LNHDA; CDR2 reads SQIVND (reference sequence). CDR3 sequence: CATRLAGGDEQFF. As DNA, the CDR3 is TGTGCCACCAGACTAGCGGGAGGGGATGAGCAGTTCTTC.

Here the CDR3 reads CASSFDRGRETQYF. The CDR3 DNA is TGTGCCAGCAGCTTCGACAGGGGAAGAGAGACCCAGTACTTC. The gene calls are TRBV5-4 and TRBJ2-5; 8 bases are a match to TRBD1. Germline CDR1 and CDR2: SGHNT and YYREEE (reference sequence). CDR3 size: 14 residues. The ends lost 2 bases at V and 4 bases at J; junction bases unmatched: 4.

CDR3 nucleotide sequence: TGTGCCAGCACCTTACCCGGGAAGGCGCAGTATTTT. This sequence encodes CASTLPGKAQYF. This chain connects TRBV2 to TRBJ2-3; possibly TRBD2 for D (5 bases). With 7 bases removed from V and 10 bases from J, the gap between germline ends came to 15 bases. Per the germline V gene, CDR1 is SNHLY and CDR2 is FYNNEI. The CDR3 has 12 residues.

The chain is built from TRBV2 and TRBJ1-6; 7 bases map to TRBD1. With 5 bases clipped from V and 4 bases from J, the junction kept 5 bases outside the gene matches. The germline gives CDR1 SNHLY, CDR2 FYNNEI. The CDR3 runs 15 residues. CDR3 nucleotide sequence: TGTGCCAGCAGTCGCCGGACAGGATATAATTCACCCCTCCACTTT. Translated, it gives CASSRRTGYNSPLHF.

V usage is TRBV9 and J usage is TRBJ2-2, with TRBD2 matching over 8 bases. Germline V lookup: CDR1 SGDLS, CDR2 YYNGEE. This CDR3 comprises 16 residues. V shed 0 bases and J 5 bases; nucleotides not matched to a gene: 6. CDR3 DNA: TGTGCCAGCAGCGTAGAAGCGGGAGCGGGGACCGGGGAGCTGTTTTTT. Translated: CASSVEAGAGTGELFF.

The chain is built from TRBV10-1 and TRBJ2-2; 7 nucleotides match TRBD2. With 0 bases clipped from V and 4 bases from J, the junction kept 5 bases outside the gene matches. The CDR3 is made up of 16 amino acids. Germline V CDR1 and CDR2: WNHNN, SYGVQD (reference sequence). CDR3 region: CASSESGRGSTGELFF. DNA of the CDR3: TGCGCCAGCAGTGAGTCGGGGAGGGGAAGCACCGGGGAGCTGTTTTTT.

This clone showed up just a few times. The genes are TRBV19 and TRBJ1-2; 9 nucleotides align to TRBD1. J was trimmed by 4 bases and V by 7 bases; bases with no gene match: 4. Germline-derived CDR1 and CDR2 are LNHDA and SQIVND (reference sequence). The CDR3 has 13 amino acids. The CDR3 loop is CASTTGGGYGYTF. Here the CDR3 DNA reads TGTGCCAGTACGACAGGGGGAGGCTATGGCTACACCTTC.

The rearrangement uses TRBV18 and TRBJ2-7, with TRBD2 as a possible D gene (6 bases). From germline, CDR1 is KGHSH and CDR2 LQKENI. The CDR3 consists of 15 residues. The V end lost 4 bases, the J end lost 5 bases, and 18 bases lay between the germline ends. In DNA form, the CDR3 reads TGTGCCAGCTCACGGACTACGGACTCCAGAAACGAGCAGTACTTC. Translated, it gives CASSRTTDSRNEQYF.

This chain connects TRBV19 to TRBJ1-3; TRBD1 matches 7 bases. V lost 4 bases and J lost 0; bases outside the gene matches: 12. The CDR3 contains 18 residues. CDR1 is LNHDA and CDR2 is SQIVND in the germline V gene (reference sequence). CDR3 DNA: TGTGCCAGTAGTACCTCAACAGGGGCGGCGGTCTCTGGAAACACCATATATTTT. Residues: CASSTSTGAAVSGNTIYF. Complete variable domain (other parts from reference TRBV19 and TRBJ1-3): DGGITQSPKYLFRKEGQNVTLSCEQNLNHDAMYWYRQDPGQGLRLIYYSQIVNDFQKGDIAEGYSVSREKKESFPLTVTSAQKNPTAFYLCASSTSTGAAVSGNTIYFGEGSWLTVV.

The rearrangement joins TRBV7-9 to TRBJ2-1, with TRBD2 identical over 9 bases. Germline V gives CDR1 SEHNR, CDR2 FQNEAQ (reference sequence). V gave up 3 bases and J gave up 16 bases; unmatched junction bases: 4. This CDR3 comprises 11 residues. The CDR3 reads CASSFGGRVFF. The CDR3 bases are TGTGCCAGCAGCTTCGGCGGGAGGGTCTTCTTC.

This chain uses TRBV14 with TRBJ2-7; 7 bases line up with TRBD2. The V segment lost 1 base and the J segment 2 bases; nucleotides outside the gene matches: 5. Germline-derived CDR1 and CDR2 are SGHDN and FVKESK. The CDR3 consists of 15 residues. The CDR3 nucleotides are TGTGCCAGCAGCCAAGCGGGCGGGAGAGCCTACGAGCAGTACTTC. Protein: CASSQAGGRAYEQYF.

This chain uses TRBV7-8 with TRBJ1-5, with 7 nucleotides matching TRBD1. Losses at the gene ends were 1 base for V and 4 bases for J; bases not matched to a gene: 13. The CDR3 covers 18 residues. Germline CDR1 reads SGHVS; CDR2 reads FQNEAQ. CDR3 DNA sequence: TGTGCCAGCAGCTTAGACGGTTTGGGCACAGGGGAAAATCAGCCCCAGCATTTT. It is translated as CASSLDGLGTGENQPQHF.

This chain joins TRBV18 and TRBJ2-2; maybe TRBD1 (5 bases). CDR1 KGHSH and CDR2 LQKENI come from the germline V gene. The CDR3 extends over 15 amino acids. Trimming pared 1 base from V and 5 bases from J, leaving 11 bases between. CDR3 in amino acids: CASSPLRDGTGELFF. DNA for the CDR3: TGTGCCAGCTCACCACTCAGGGATGGTACCGGGGAGCTGTTTTTT.

The chain joins TRBV7-9 to TRBJ1-1, with D possibly matching TRBD1 (5 bases). Germline V gene sequence: CDR1 SEHNR, CDR2 FQNEAQ (reference sequence). This CDR3 is 14 amino acids long. Trimming shortened V by 1 base and J by 5 bases, and 11 bases separated the two germline ends. The CDR3 sequence: CASSLDQGGTEAFF. Written as DNA, the CDR3 is TGTGCCAGCAGCTTAGATCAGGGAGGGACTGAAGCTTTCTTT.

This clone was picked up a small number of times. This rearrangement joins TRBV2 to TRBJ1-1, with 7 bases aligning to TRBD1. Germline V gene data show CDR1 as SNHLY and CDR2 as FYNNEI. The CDR3 totals 13 residues. The J segment lost 4 bases and the V segment lost 8 bases, leaving 7 bases of the junction unmatched. CDR3 DNA sequence: TGTGCCAGCGCGTACCGGGACAGCACTGAAGCTTTCTTT. Protein sequence: CASAYRDSTEAFF.

V gene TRBV29-1 combines with J gene TRBJ2-3, with unresolved D. This CDR3 spans 13 amino acids. Germline CDR1 reads SQVTM; CDR2 reads ANQGSEA. The V and J ends lost 4 bases and 0 bases respectively, with 8 bases between them. In DNA, the CDR3 is TGCAGCGTTGGACAAACTAGCACAGATACGCAGTATTTT. This gives the protein CSVGQTSTDTQYF.

The chain joins TRBV5-4 to TRBJ1-1; the D gene is possibly TRBD1 (6 bases). Germline-derived CDR1 and CDR2 are SGHNT and YYREEE (reference sequence). The CDR3 length is 18 residues. V was cut by 4 bases and J by 0 bases, with 22 bases left in between. For the CDR3, the DNA is TGTGCCAGCAGCCCGAGACCTGGGACATTTCGGATGAACACTGAAGCTTTCTTT. Protein sequence: CASSPRPGTFRMNTEAFF.

Only one count was recorded for this clone. V is TRBV7-9 and J is TRBJ1-5, with D possibly being TRBD1 (6 bases). V was clipped by 5 bases and J by 4 bases, with 18 bases between them. Germline CDR1 is SEHNR and CDR2 is FQNEAQ (reference sequence). The CDR3 has 16 residues. In DNA form, the CDR3 reads TGTGCCAGCAGCAGATCCACAGGGCTCTCAAATCAGCCCCAGCATTTT. Its translation: CASSRSTGLSNQPQHF.

The chain links TRBV25-1 to TRBJ2-7, with TRBD1 matching 8 bases. CDR1 and CDR2 from the germline V gene are MGHDK and SYGVNS. The CDR3 is made up of 16 amino acids. Trimming at V came to 0 bases and at J to 2 bases, leaving 6 bases not matched to a gene. The DNA for the CDR3 is TGTGCCAGCAGTGAATACCAGGGGGCGTCCACCTACGAGCAGTACTTC. Protein product: CASSEYQGASTYEQYF.

The chain links TRBV30 to TRBJ1-6; D gene ambiguous. Germline CDR1 and CDR2: GTSNPN and SVGIG (reference sequence). The CDR3 runs to 17 residues. Trimming left V 0 bases short and J 7 bases short, with 19 bases between. The CDR3 nucleotides read TGTGCCTGGAGTGTACCCGGGGTCGGGATATGGAATTCACCCCTCCACTTT. As protein: CAWSVPGVGIWNSPLHF.

The chain joins TRBV3-1 (or the pseudogene TRBV3-2) to TRBJ2-1; 12 nucleotides align to TRBD2. With 4 bases clipped from V and 4 bases from J, the junction kept 11 bases outside the gene matches. CDR1 and CDR2 (germline): LGHDT, YNNKEL (reference sequence). This CDR3 contains 18 residues. This CDR3 is CASSPTDPGLAGYNEQFF. The DNA for the CDR3 is TGTGCCAGCAGCCCAACGGACCCGGGACTAGCGGGTTACAATGAGCAGTTCTTC.

The chain links TRBV2 to TRBJ1-1; TRBD1 is a possible D gene (5 bases). With 6 bases removed from V and 5 bases from J, the gap between germline ends came to 22 bases. Germline CDR1 and CDR2: SNHLY and FYNNEI. The CDR3 contains 16 residues. CDR3 in DNA: TGTGCCAGCAGCGCTACCCTGAAGGGGTCGGAAACTGAAGCTTTCTTT. Encoded protein: CASSATLKGSETEAFF.